A selection of T cell receptor beta chains follows, all from one sample in a study of cytomegalovirus exposure and HLA in healthy donors. Profiling relied on immunoSEQ multiplex PCR, and the TCRdb table lists in-frame clones only, not all of them. The sample has around 44,000 clones. The specimen was PBMCs. The receptors originated from a male donor in good health and CMV-seropositive. CDR3s leave out the opening cysteine and the closing phenylalanine or tryptophan.

J gene: TRBJ1-1
V gene: TRBV7-6
CDR3 protein: ASSLDRATEAF

J gene: TRBJ2-1
V gene: TRBV13
CDR3 protein: ASSGEAGNEQF

J gene: TRBJ1-2
V gene: TRBV19
CDR3 protein: ASSTQGTTTLVYGYT

J gene: TRBJ1-2
V gene: TRBV27
CDR3 protein: ASSLLVHLPYGYT

J gene: TRBJ1-1
V gene: TRBV30
CDR3 protein: AWSVLGGTEAF

J gene: TRBJ1-4
V gene: TRBV5-6
CDR3 protein: ASSTSGYPNEKLF

J gene: TRBJ2-2
V gene: TRBV9
CDR3 protein: ASSVWREAGELF

J gene: TRBJ2-7
V gene: TRBV7-9
CDR3 protein: ASSPRTGGYEQY

J gene: TRBJ1-1
V gene: TRBV10-3
CDR3 protein: AISVAQGVTAKTEAF

J gene: TRBJ2-7
V gene: TRBV10-3
CDR3 protein: ATQGDNSYEQY

J gene: TRBJ1-6
V gene: TRBV2
CDR3 protein: ASRDGSSYNSPLH

J gene: TRBJ1-4
V gene: TRBV2
CDR3 protein: ASSDRGQEKLF

J gene: TRBJ2-1
V gene: TRBV18
CDR3 protein: ASSPPLAASGDNEQF

J gene: TRBJ1-5
V gene: TRBV28
CDR3 protein: ASSLLFLRTGAFRPQH